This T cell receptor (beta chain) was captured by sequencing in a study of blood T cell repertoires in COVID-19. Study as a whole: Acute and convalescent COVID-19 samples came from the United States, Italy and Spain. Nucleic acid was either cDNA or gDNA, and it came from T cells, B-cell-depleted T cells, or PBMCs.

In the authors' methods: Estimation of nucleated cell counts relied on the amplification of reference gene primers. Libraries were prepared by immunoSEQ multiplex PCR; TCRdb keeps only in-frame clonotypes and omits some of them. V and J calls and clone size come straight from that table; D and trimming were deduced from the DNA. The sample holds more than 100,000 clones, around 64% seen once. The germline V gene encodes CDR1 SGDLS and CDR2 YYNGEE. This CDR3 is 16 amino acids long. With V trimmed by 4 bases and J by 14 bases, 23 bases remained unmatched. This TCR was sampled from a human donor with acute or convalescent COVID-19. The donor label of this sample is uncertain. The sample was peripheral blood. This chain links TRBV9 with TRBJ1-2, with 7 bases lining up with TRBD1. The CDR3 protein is CASSLTPGGTRTPRTF. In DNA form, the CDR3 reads TGTGCCAGCAGCCTGACCCCAGGGGGGACCAGGACCCCTAGAACCTTC.